At least ten counts were recorded for the clone carrying this T cell receptor beta chain. What it recognizes is unknown. The source of the sample is a study of T cells in Graves' hyperthyroidism and ophthalmopathy. Study information: Sampling of peripheral blood happened at initial diagnosis, prior to any treatment. General study points: Ophthalmopathy was told apart from stable hyperthyroidism by a 13 V-J model.

For ophthalmopathy patients, the Clinical Activity Score was at least 3 and the NOSPECS grade at least 4; duration was under 3 months. Lactation, pregnancy, other autoimmune disease or uncontrolled infection excluded patients. The V and J ends lost 9 bases and 7 bases, in that order; junction bases with no gene match: 14. The CDR3 is 15 amino acids. The germline CDR1 and CDR2 sequences are LNHDA and SQIVND (reference sequence). RNA transcripts were the template for amplifying TCR beta CDR3 regions. Researchers ran a first-round RT-PCR on the TCR CDR3 using the HTBI primer set. TCRdb redid the calling of the multiplex PCR reads with MiXCR, one entry per CDR3 protein. The sample records about 480,000 distinct CDR3 sequences, less than 25% being singletons.

The rearrangement links TRBV19 to TRBJ2-5; 10 bases map to TRBD1. Sample: blood. This clonotype originated in a woman in her thirties with Graves' ophthalmopathy. The CDR3 nucleotides read TGTGCCAGCGAGACAGGGGGCAGCCGTGGCGGGACCCAGTACTTC. As protein: CASETGGSRGGTQYF.